This T cell receptor (beta chain) is drawn from a study of monozygotic twins with cystic fibrosis. This CDR3 spans 13 amino acids. Germline assignment: CDR1 SGHTA and CDR2 FQGNSA. V shed 1 base and J shed 4 bases, with 7 bases lying between them. Regarding the study as a whole: In this small cohort, shared CDR3 numbers showed no association with age, concordance or disease severity. Low clonality (median around 0.0095) suggested a mostly naive repertoire. Co-twins had the most similar V usage for 13 of 16 pairs, J for 8.

The method was immunoSEQ multiplex PCR; TCRdb's version includes in-frame clones alone and lacks a portion of them. The profile shows around 27,000 clones, 95% to 97% of them singletons. For this clone: The antigen is unknown.

The V call is TRBV7-2, the J call TRBJ1-2; no reliable D call. The specimen sequenced was blood. This clonotype originated in a girl aged 2 to 10 with cystic fibrosis. CDR3 coding DNA: TGTGCCAGCAGCTTAGGGGCCCGCTATGGCTACACCTTC. This sequence encodes CASSLGARYGYTF.